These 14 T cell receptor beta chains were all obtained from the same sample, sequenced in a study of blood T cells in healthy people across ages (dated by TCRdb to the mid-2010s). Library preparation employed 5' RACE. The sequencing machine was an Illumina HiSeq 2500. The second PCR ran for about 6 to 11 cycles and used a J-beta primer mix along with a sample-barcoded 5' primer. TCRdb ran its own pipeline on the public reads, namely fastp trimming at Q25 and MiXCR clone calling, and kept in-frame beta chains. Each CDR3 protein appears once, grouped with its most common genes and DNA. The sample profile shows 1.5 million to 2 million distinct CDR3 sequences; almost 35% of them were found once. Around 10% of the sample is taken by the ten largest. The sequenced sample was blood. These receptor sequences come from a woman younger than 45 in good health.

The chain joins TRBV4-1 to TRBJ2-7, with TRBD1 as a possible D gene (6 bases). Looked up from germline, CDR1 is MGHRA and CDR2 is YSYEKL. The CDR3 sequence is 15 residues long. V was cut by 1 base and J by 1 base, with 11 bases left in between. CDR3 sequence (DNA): TGCGCCAGCAGCCAAGGGACAGTTTTTTCCTACGAGCAGTACTTC. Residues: CASSQGTVFSYEQYF.

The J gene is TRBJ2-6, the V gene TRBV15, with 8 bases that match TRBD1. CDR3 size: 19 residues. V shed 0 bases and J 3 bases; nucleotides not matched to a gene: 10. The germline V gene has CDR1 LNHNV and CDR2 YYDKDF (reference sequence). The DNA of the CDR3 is TGTGCCACCAGCAGAGAAGGGACAGGCCATTCAGGTGGGGCCAACGTCCTGACTTTC. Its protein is CATSREGTGHSGGANVLTF.

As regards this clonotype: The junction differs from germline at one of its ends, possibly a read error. The CDR3 region is CSTSSWRGATDTQYF. The CDR3 DNA reads TGCAGTACTAGTAGTTGGCGGGGGGCCACAGATACGCAGTATTTT. The chain links TRBV20-1 to TRBJ2-3; 8 nucleotides match TRBD2. The CDR3 runs 15 residues. The germline V gene has CDR1 DFQATT and CDR2 SNEGSKA (reference sequence).

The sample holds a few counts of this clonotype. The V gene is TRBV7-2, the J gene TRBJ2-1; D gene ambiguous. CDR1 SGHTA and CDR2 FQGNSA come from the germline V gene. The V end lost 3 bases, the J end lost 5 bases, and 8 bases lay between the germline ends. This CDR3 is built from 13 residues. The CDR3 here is CASSLVANNEQFF. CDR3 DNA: TGTGCCAGCAGCTTGGTAGCAAACAATGAGCAGTTCTTC.

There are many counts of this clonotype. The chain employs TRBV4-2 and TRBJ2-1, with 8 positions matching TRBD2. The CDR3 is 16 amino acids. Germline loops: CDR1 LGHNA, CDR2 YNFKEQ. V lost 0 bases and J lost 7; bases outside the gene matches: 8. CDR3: CASSQDIQRGLNEQFF. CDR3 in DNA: TGTGCCAGCAGCCAAGATATCCAGCGGGGGTTGAATGAGCAGTTCTTC.

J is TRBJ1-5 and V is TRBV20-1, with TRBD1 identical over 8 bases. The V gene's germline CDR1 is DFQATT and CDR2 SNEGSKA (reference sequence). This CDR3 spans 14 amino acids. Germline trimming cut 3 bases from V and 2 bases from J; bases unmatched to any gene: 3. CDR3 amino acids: CSASAGGGNQPQHF. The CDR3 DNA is TGCAGTGCTAGTGCAGGGGGCGGCAATCAGCCCCAGCATTTT.

This chain's CDR3 is CASSPVRGLDTDTQYF. For the CDR3, the DNA is TGCGCCAGCAGCCCGGTCAGGGGGCTCGACACAGATACGCAGTATTTT. The genes are TRBV4-1 and TRBJ2-3; TRBD1 aligns across 8 bases. Germline values: CDR1 MGHRA, CDR2 YSYEKL. Unmatched junction bases numbered 8, after V lost 4 bases and J lost 2 bases. This CDR3 contains 16 residues.

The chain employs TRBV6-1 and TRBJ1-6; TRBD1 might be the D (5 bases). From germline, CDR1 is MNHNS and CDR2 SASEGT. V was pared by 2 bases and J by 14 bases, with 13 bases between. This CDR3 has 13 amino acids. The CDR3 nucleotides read TGTGCCAGCAGTGAATTCGGACAAGCGTCCCTCCACTTT. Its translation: CASSEFGQASLHF.

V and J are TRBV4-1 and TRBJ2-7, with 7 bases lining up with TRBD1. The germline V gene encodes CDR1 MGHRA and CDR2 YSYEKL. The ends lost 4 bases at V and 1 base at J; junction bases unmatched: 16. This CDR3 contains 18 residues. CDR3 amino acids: CASSRGQLGQGESYEQYF. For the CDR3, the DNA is TGCGCCAGCAGCCGCGGTCAATTGGGGCAGGGGGAATCCTACGAGCAGTACTTC.

This chain's CDR3 is CASSARVPGRADTQYF. The CDR3 nucleotides read TGTGCCAGCAGCGCTAGAGTCCCGGGAAGGGCAGATACGCAGTATTTT. The chain carries TRBV9 and TRBJ2-3, with D possibly TRBD2 on 5 matching bases. The CDR3 consists of 16 residues. CDR1 and CDR2 from the germline V gene are SGDLS and YYNGEE. The ends were cut back, 3 bases at V and 4 bases at J, with 18 bases in the middle.

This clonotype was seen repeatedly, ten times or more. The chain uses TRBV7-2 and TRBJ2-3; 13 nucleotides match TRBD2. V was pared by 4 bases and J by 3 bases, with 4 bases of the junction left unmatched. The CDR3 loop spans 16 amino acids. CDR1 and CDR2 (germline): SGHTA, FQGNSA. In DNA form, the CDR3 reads TGTGCCAGCAGCTCACTAGCGGGGGGGCTTACAGATACGCAGTATTTT. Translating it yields CASSSLAGGLTDTQYF.

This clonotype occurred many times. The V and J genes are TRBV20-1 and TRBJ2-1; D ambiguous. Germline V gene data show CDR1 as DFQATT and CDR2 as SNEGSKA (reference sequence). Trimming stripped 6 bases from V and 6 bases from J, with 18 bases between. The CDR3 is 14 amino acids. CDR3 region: CSAQGSSAVNEQFF. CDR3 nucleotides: TGCAGTGCCCAAGGGTCGAGCGCGGTCAATGAGCAGTTCTTC.

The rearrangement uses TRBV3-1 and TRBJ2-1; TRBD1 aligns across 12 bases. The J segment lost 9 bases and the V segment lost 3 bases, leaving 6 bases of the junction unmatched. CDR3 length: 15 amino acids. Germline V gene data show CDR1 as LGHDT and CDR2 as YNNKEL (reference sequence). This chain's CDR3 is CASSQPGQGAAEQFF. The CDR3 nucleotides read TGTGCCAGCAGCCAGCCGGGACAGGGGGCAGCTGAGCAGTTCTTC.

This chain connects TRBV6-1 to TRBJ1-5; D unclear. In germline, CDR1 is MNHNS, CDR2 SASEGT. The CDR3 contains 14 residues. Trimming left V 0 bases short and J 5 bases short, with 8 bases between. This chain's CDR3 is CASSEARGYQPQHF. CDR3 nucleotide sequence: TGTGCCAGCAGTGAAGCGCGAGGATATCAGCCCCAGCATTTT.